The rows below give T cell receptor beta chains drawn from one sample of a study of blood T cells in healthy people across ages. TCRdb re-called the 5' RACE reads through MiXCR, storing one row per CDR3 protein. This table has hundreds of thousands of distinct CDR3 sequences, roughly three fifths appearing once. The sequencing input was blood. All receptors derive from a man aged 40-50 years in good health. CDR3s include the opening cysteine and the closing phenylalanine or tryptophan. A D gene is named only where the DNA matches it firmly. A clone size is listed for some rows: how often the clone was seen (once, few, many), or a class if it is expanded.

NA TRBJ1-1 TRBV20-1 NA CSVNKVVDTEAFF TGCAGTGTCAACAAGGTAGTGGACACTGAAGCTTTCTTT
few TRBJ2-7 TRBV28 NA CASSPNEGYYEQYF TGTGCCAGCAGTCCCAATGAGGGGTACTACGAGCAGTACTTC
NA TRBJ2-6 TRBV20-1 TRBD2 CSARDRRGGGYSGANVLTF TGCAGTGCTAGAGATCGGCGTGGCGGGGGGTATTCTGGGGCCAACGTCCTGACTTTC
NA TRBJ1-1 TRBV21-1 NA CASTAGTGFTEAFF TGTGCCAGCACCGCCGGGACAGGCTTCACTGAAGCTTTCTTT
NA TRBJ2-7 TRBV12-3/TRBV12-4 TRBD2 CASSPVVGRGQYEQYF TGTGCCAGCAGTCCGGTAGTCGGGAGGGGCCAATACGAGCAGTACTTC
NA TRBJ2-1 TRBV5-1 NA CASSLGQVRNEQFF TGCGCCAGCAGCTTGGGACAGGTACGGAATGAGCAGTTCTTC
NA TRBJ2-3 TRBV24-1 TRBD2 CATSDPSPSGGRTDTQYF TGTGCCACCAGTGACCCGTCCCCAAGCGGGGGGCGGACAGATACGCAGTATTTT
NA TRBJ2-1 TRBV6-2/TRBV6-3 NA CASRMATGYNEQFF TGTGCCAGCAGGATGGCCACTGGCTACAATGAGCAGTTCTTC
few TRBJ2-7 TRBV4-3 NA CASSRRATFSYEQYF TGCGCCAGCAGCCGACGGGCGACTTTCTCCTACGAGCAGTACTTC
few TRBJ2-1 TRBV11-2 TRBD2 CASSWTSGVLNEQFF TGTGCCAGCAGTTGGACTAGCGGGGTACTCAATGAGCAGTTCTTC
few TRBJ1-5 TRBV28 TRBD1 CASRSGGTDSNQPQHF TGTGCCAGCCGATCAGGGGGGACCGATAGCAATCAGCCCCAGCATTTT
NA TRBJ1-1 TRBV12-3/TRBV12-4 NA CASSSADRISTEAFF TGTGCCAGCAGTTCCGCCGACAGGATTAGTACTGAAGCTTTCTTT
NA TRBJ1-5 TRBV4-2 TRBD1 CASSQDGQAGNQPQHF TGTGCCAGCAGCCAAGACGGACAGGCGGGCAATCAGCCCCAGCATTTT
few TRBJ1-6 TRBV27 NA CASRLGPGDNSPLHF TGTGCCAGCAGACTTGGGCCAGGGGATAATTCACCCCTCCACTTT
NA TRBJ1-4 TRBV7-2 NA CASSPWGATNEKLFF TGTGCCAGCAGCCCCTGGGGAGCAACTAATGAAAAACTGTTTTTT
few TRBJ2-5 TRBV12-3/TRBV12-4 NA CASMIWGPSETQYF TGTGCCAGCATGATTTGGGGCCCGTCCGAGACCCAGTACTTC
NA TRBJ2-7 TRBV11-3 TRBD2 CASSRRERETHEQYF TGTGCCAGCTCTCGTCGGGAGCGGGAGACCCACGAGCAGTACTTC
few TRBJ2-5 TRBV28 NA CASSYQATGNDQETQYF TGTGCCAGCAGTTACCAAGCGACAGGAAACGACCAAGAGACCCAGTACTTC
few TRBJ1-2 TRBV2 NA CASSEERDGYGYTF TGTGCCAGCAGTGAGGAGAGGGACGGCTATGGCTACACCTTC
NA TRBJ2-2 TRBV27 NA CASRARVNWENTGELFF TGTGCCAGCAGGGCCAGGGTCAATTGGGAGAACACCGGGGAGCTGTTTTTT
NA TRBJ2-7 TRBV28 TRBD2 CASSLLFGTSGTRADYEQYF TGTGCCAGCAGTTTATTGTTTGGGACTAGCGGGACGCGGGCAGATTACGAGCAGTACTTC
NA TRBJ1-1 TRBV7-7 NA CASSPSRENTEAFF TGTGCCAGCAGCCCGTCCCGGGAGAACACTGAAGCTTTCTTT
NA TRBJ1-2 TRBV7-2 NA CASTGTGTKYGYTF TGTGCCAGCACCGGCACAGGGACTAAATATGGCTACACCTTC
few TRBJ2-5 TRBV4-1 NA CASSHATRGETQYF TGCGCCAGCAGCCATGCGACTAGGGGGGAGACCCAGTACTTC
NA TRBJ1-1 TRBV30 NA CALAAAEAFF TGTGCCCTGGCGGCAGCTGAAGCTTTCTTT
few TRBJ2-1 TRBV28 NA CASSLFATGSDEQFF TGTGCCAGCAGTTTATTTGCAACGGGGAGTGATGAGCAGTTCTTC
NA TRBJ1-1 TRBV29-1 NA CSVEGDGNTEAFF TGCAGCGTTGAAGGGGATGGGAACACTGAAGCTTTCTTT
many TRBJ2-7 TRBV7-2 NA CASSFLSEQYF TGTGCCAGCAGCTTTTTATCGGAGCAGTACTTC
NA TRBJ1-2 TRBV6-6 NA CASSYARGNYGYTF TGTGCCAGCAGTTACGCCCGGGGGAACTATGGCTACACCTTC
once TRBJ2-5 TRBV5-6 NA CASSLEGWGQRGYF TGTGCCAGCAGCTTGGAAGGGTGGGGACAACGAGGGTACTTC
NA TRBJ2-3 TRBV18 NA CASSPLGPGTDTQYF TGTGCCAGCTCACCATTGGGCCCGGGGACAGATACGCAGTATTTT
NA TRBJ2-3 TRBV7-3 NA CASRRGAGTTDTQYF TGTGCCAGCAGGAGAGGGGCAGGGACCACAGATACGCAGTATTTT
NA TRBJ2-5 TRBV12-3/TRBV12-4 NA CASSFYRDQETQYF TGTGCCAGCAGTTTTTACAGGGACCAAGAGACCCAGTACTTC
NA TRBJ2-1 TRBV24-1 NA CATSDSKTGFQETQFF TGTGCCACCAGTGATTCAAAGACTGGATTTCAAGAGACCCAGTTCTTC
NA TRBJ2-3 TRBV20-1 TRBD2 CSAQNYGWTTSTDTRYF TGCAGTGCTCAAAACTATGGGTGGACGACTAGCACAGATACGCGGTATTTT
once TRBJ1-2 TRBV20-1 TRBD1 CSARDTRGRGNYGYTF TGCAGTGCTAGAGATACCAGGGGCAGGGGGAACTATGGCTACACCTTC
NA TRBJ2-7 TRBV19 TRBD2 CASSIGAGAAGEQYF TGTGCCAGTAGTATCGGGGCGGGAGCGGCCGGCGAGCAGTACTTC
once TRBJ1-6 TRBV5-1 NA CASSVKHNSPLHF TGCGCCAGCAGCGTGAAGCATAATTCACCCCTCCACTTT
NA TRBJ2-1 TRBV20-1 TRBD1 CSARRGLRNNEQFF TGCAGTGCTAGGAGGGGGCTCAGGAACAATGAGCAGTTCTTC
NA TRBJ2-1 TRBV3-1 TRBD2 CASSQVLGLAGGFSPNEQFF TGTGCCAGCAGCCAAGTGTTAGGACTAGCGGGAGGTTTTTCCCCCAATGAGCAGTTCTTC
NA TRBJ2-1 TRBV4-3 TRBD1 CASSHTGQGGYNEQFF TGCGCCAGCAGCCACACCGGACAGGGAGGTTACAATGAGCAGTTCTTC
NA TRBJ1-5 TRBV5-6 NA CASSFWGGRMAQHF TGTGCCAGCAGCTTCTGGGGCGGGAGAATGGCCCAGCATTTT
NA TRBJ2-1 TRBV10-3 NA CAITAQVGYNEQFF TGTGCCATCACGGCCCAGGTGGGCTACAATGAGCAGTTCTTC